This note documents a single TCR beta chain sequence. Its antigen is not known. TCRdb ran MiXCR on the reads and lists one entry per CDR3 protein. The sample consists of about half a million distinct CDR3 sequences, roughly a third of them appearing once. Trimming took 3 bases from V and 10 from J, leaving 16 bases between them. Germline values: CDR1 DFQATT, CDR2 SNEGSKA (reference sequence). CDR3 length: 13 residues. These data belong to a study of T cell repertoires in cytomegalovirus infection. Across the study: Used in the study were CMV epitopes, some recently identified and HLA-C-restricted, others well-studied and HLA-B-restricted.

Sequencing used cultured PBMCs, obtained from culture after CMV antigen stimulation. This clonotype was sampled from a human donor in good health (CMV status not recorded). Some clones in this sample may be carry-over from other donors' samples. The V call is TRBV20-1, the J call TRBJ2-1; D is perhaps TRBD2 (6 bases). The CDR3 DNA follows: TGCAGTGCTAGTTTGGGAGGTAGGCGAGAGCAGTTCTTC. Residues: CSASLGGRREQFF.